A selection of T cell receptor beta chains follows, all from one sample in a study of cytomegalovirus exposure and HLA in healthy donors. Sequencing was performed with immunoSEQ multiplex PCR; in TCRdb, only in-frame clones are kept and a portion is missing. The table lists fewer than 200,000 clones, about 90% of them singletons. Input material: PBMCs. These receptors originate from a woman aged 18-30 years in good health and CMV-seropositive. Each CDR3 is given with its conserved first and last residue. The D gene is left open where the match is weak. Rows may omit the clone size; those that give it use once, few, many or a size class.

j_call: TRBJ1-2; d_call: NA; clone_size: NA; v_call: TRBV7-2; cdr3_length: 15; cdr3_nt: TGTGCCAGCAGCTTAGTTGGCCCCTCTCGCCACGGCTACACCTTC; cdr3_aa: CASSLVGPSRHGYTF
j_call: TRBJ1-2; d_call: TRBD1; clone_size: NA; v_call: TRBV11-2; cdr3_length: 18; cdr3_nt: TGTGCCAGCAGCTTAGCCGCCAGAACAGGGGCGGGGTACTATGGCTACACCTTC; cdr3_aa: CASSLAARTGAGYYGYTF
j_call: TRBJ2-1; d_call: NA; clone_size: NA; v_call: TRBV14; cdr3_length: 15; cdr3_nt: TGTGCCAGCAGCCAATGGGGTAGGAGGTTCGATGAGCAGTTCTTC; cdr3_aa: CASSQWGRRFDEQFF
j_call: TRBJ1-5; d_call: NA; clone_size: few; v_call: TRBV15; cdr3_length: 16; cdr3_nt: TGTGCCACCAGCAGAGATCAGGGCGATAGCAATCAGCCCCAGCATTTT; cdr3_aa: CATSRDQGDSNQPQHF
j_call: TRBJ2-6; d_call: TRBD1; clone_size: few; v_call: TRBV5-1; cdr3_length: 18; cdr3_nt: TGCGCCAGCAGCTTGCGCCCTCTCCAGGGGGCTGGGGCCAACGTCCTGACTTTC; cdr3_aa: CASSLRPLQGAGANVLTF
j_call: TRBJ2-1; d_call: TRBD2; clone_size: NA; v_call: TRBV4-1; cdr3_length: 15; cdr3_nt: TGCGCCAGCAGCCCCACCGGGGGGGCCTCCAATGAGCAGTTCTTC; cdr3_aa: CASSPTGGASNEQFF
j_call: TRBJ1-2; d_call: NA; clone_size: NA; v_call: TRBV6-6; cdr3_length: 14; cdr3_nt: TGTGCCAGCAGACGACAGGCGGGGGCATATGGCTACACCTTC; cdr3_aa: CASRRQAGAYGYTF
j_call: TRBJ1-4; d_call: TRBD1; clone_size: NA; v_call: TRBV2; cdr3_length: 15; cdr3_nt: TGTGCCAGCAGTTCCACAGGGGTGACCTCGGAAAAACTGTTTTTT; cdr3_aa: CASSSTGVTSEKLFF
j_call: TRBJ2-7; d_call: TRBD1; clone_size: NA; v_call: TRBV7-9; cdr3_length: 14; cdr3_nt: TGTGCCAGCAGCACCCGGGACAGCCCATACGAGCAGTACTTC; cdr3_aa: CASSTRDSPYEQYF
j_call: TRBJ2-6; d_call: NA; clone_size: once; v_call: TRBV30; cdr3_length: 15; cdr3_nt: TGTGCCTGGGGACGCCAGGGAACCGGGGCCAACGTCCTGACTTTC; cdr3_aa: CAWGRQGTGANVLTF
j_call: TRBJ2-1; d_call: NA; clone_size: NA; v_call: TRBV5-1; cdr3_length: 15; cdr3_nt: TGCGCCAGCAGCTTGGTAAGCCTCCCCTACAATGAGCAGTTCTTC; cdr3_aa: CASSLVSLPYNEQFF
j_call: TRBJ1-4; d_call: TRBD1; clone_size: NA; v_call: TRBV2; cdr3_length: 14; cdr3_nt: TGTGCCAGCAGGATGACAGGGGGCTACGAAAAACTGTTTTTT; cdr3_aa: CASRMTGGYEKLFF
j_call: TRBJ1-1; d_call: NA; clone_size: NA; v_call: TRBV7-9; cdr3_length: 12; cdr3_nt: TGTGCCAGCACCGCACAGGGTAATGAAGCTTTCTTT; cdr3_aa: CASTAQGNEAFF
j_call: TRBJ2-3; d_call: NA; clone_size: NA; v_call: TRBV4-2; cdr3_length: 16; cdr3_nt: TGTGCCAGCAGCCATGCCCTAGCGAGTAACACAGATACGCAGTATTTT; cdr3_aa: CASSHALASNTDTQYF
j_call: TRBJ2-5; d_call: TRBD2; clone_size: NA; v_call: TRBV7-9; cdr3_length: 18; cdr3_nt: TGTGCCAGCAGCTTAGAATTCGGGACTAGCGGGGCACAAGAGACCCAGTACTTC; cdr3_aa: CASSLEFGTSGAQETQYF
j_call: TRBJ2-7; d_call: NA; clone_size: NA; v_call: TRBV4-1; cdr3_length: 15; cdr3_nt: TGCGCCAGCAGCCAAGAAGTTAGCGCTACCTACGAGCAGTACTTC; cdr3_aa: CASSQEVSATYEQYF
j_call: TRBJ2-7; d_call: TRBD1; clone_size: NA; v_call: TRBV5-1; cdr3_length: 13; cdr3_nt: TGCGCCAGCAGCGGACAGGGTGGGTACGAGCAGTACTTC; cdr3_aa: CASSGQGGYEQYF
j_call: TRBJ2-5; d_call: NA; clone_size: NA; v_call: TRBV5-1; cdr3_length: 13; cdr3_nt: TGCGCCAGCAGCTTGGCCGGGAGAGAGACCCAGTACTTC; cdr3_aa: CASSLAGRETQYF
j_call: TRBJ2-3; d_call: NA; clone_size: NA; v_call: TRBV27; cdr3_length: 17; cdr3_nt: TGTGCCAGCTCACTCTGGGGAGGTTATCAGATAGCAGATACGCAGTATTTT; cdr3_aa: CASSLWGGYQIADTQYF